A selection of T cell receptor beta chains follows, all from one sample in a study of T cell responses to AZD1222 COVID-19 vaccine. Sequencing was performed with immunoSEQ multiplex PCR; in TCRdb, only in-frame clones are kept and a portion is missing. The data show 35,000 to 45,000 clones, less than 85% seen once. The input for sequencing was peripheral blood, taken on day 0 of AZD1222 vaccination. The receptors were sampled from an adult in good health. The CDR3 runs from the conserved cysteine through the conserved F or W. Each record gives: D gene, V gene, CDR3 length, clone size, J gene, CDR3 protein, CDR3 DNA. D genes are given only for firm matches. Clone size is stated in some rows and not others, as once, few, many or a class when expanded.

NA,TRBV28,16,NA,TRBJ1-5,CASSLWGAASGQPQHF,TGTGCCAGCAGTTTATGGGGGGCAGCTTCAGGTCAGCCCCAGCATTTT
NA,TRBV10-3,15,NA,TRBJ1-3,CAISDPTGSGNTIYF,TGTGCCATCAGTGATCCCACAGGGTCTGGAAACACCATATATTTT
NA,TRBV21-1,16,NA,TRBJ1-3,CASSKRDRRLGNTIYF,TGTGCCAGCAGCAAAAGAGACAGGCGCCTTGGAAACACCATATATTTT
NA,TRBV3-1/TRBV3-2,14,medium-sized,TRBJ1-2,CASSRNTGNYGYTF,TGTGCCAGCAGCCGAAATACAGGGAACTATGGCTACACCTTC
TRBD1,TRBV2,13,NA,TRBJ1-1,CASEGQVNTEAFF,TGTGCCAGCGAGGGACAGGTGAACACTGAAGCTTTCTTT
NA,TRBV6-5,14,NA,TRBJ2-7,CASSLPGRPYEQYF,TGTGCCAGCAGTTTGCCAGGGCGACCCTACGAGCAGTACTTC
NA,TRBV9,14,NA,TRBJ1-4,CASGQRATNEKLFF,TGTGCCAGCGGACAAAGGGCAACTAATGAAAAACTGTTTTTT
NA,TRBV5-8,14,once,TRBJ1-2,CASSFQGGIYGYTF,TGTGCCAGCAGCTTCCAGGGAGGTATCTATGGCTACACCTTC
NA,TRBV27,14,NA,TRBJ1-5,CASSKVGFNQPQHF,TGTGCCAGCAGCAAGGTGGGGTTCAATCAGCCCCAGCATTTT
NA,TRBV5-6,15,NA,TRBJ1-2,CASSSKTLSTYGYTF,TGTGCCAGCAGCTCCAAGACCCTCTCCACCTATGGCTACACCTTC
NA,TRBV5-1,13,NA,TRBJ2-2,CASSPEFTGELFF,TGCGCCAGCAGCCCCGAGTTTACCGGGGAGCTGTTTTTT
NA,TRBV28,15,NA,TRBJ1-6,CASSLSRADNSPLHF,TGTGCCAGCAGTTTATCTCGGGCTGATAATTCACCCCTCCACTTT
NA,TRBV7-2,14,medium-sized,TRBJ2-2,CASSEPGGRGELFF,TGTGCCAGCAGCGAGCCCGGGGGGCGGGGGGAGCTGTTTTTT
TRBD1,TRBV3-1/TRBV3-2,16,once,TRBJ2-5,CASSPRRAGGLETQYF,TGTGCCAGCAGCCCAAGACGGGCAGGGGGCTTGGAGACCCAGTACTTC
NA,TRBV5-1,13,NA,TRBJ2-1,CASYRSEHNEQFF,TGCGCCAGCTACCGGTCAGAACACAATGAGCAGTTCTTC
NA,TRBV15,13,NA,TRBJ2-2,CATSREPTGELFF,TGTGCCACCAGCAGAGAGCCCACCGGGGAGCTGTTTTTT
TRBD1,TRBV18,17,NA,TRBJ2-5,CASSPLTSGTGGETQYF,TGTGCCAGCTCACCACTTACATCCGGGACAGGGGGAGAGACCCAGTACTTC
TRBD2,TRBV24-1,19,NA,TRBJ2-3,CATSDRSDLSGGPTDTQYF,TGTGCCACCAGTGACCGATCAGACCTTAGCGGGGGGCCCACAGATACGCAGTATTTT
NA,TRBV3-1/TRBV3-2,16,NA,TRBJ1-5,CASSQDMAAGNQPQHF,TGTGCCAGCAGCCAAGATATGGCGGCGGGCAATCAGCCCCAGCATTTT
NA,TRBV6-5,15,NA,TRBJ2-4,CASSRQTGTGNIQYF,TGTGCCAGCAGTCGCCAAACAGGGACGGGGAACATTCAGTACTTC
TRBD2,TRBV10-3,18,NA,TRBJ2-3,CATHGGQRGFSNTDTQYF,TGTGCCACCCACGGGGGTCAGCGGGGTTTTTCGAACACAGATACGCAGTATTTT
TRBD1,TRBV6-5,13,once,TRBJ2-1,CASRVTGGSEQFF,TGTGCCAGCAGGGTGACAGGGGGGAGTGAGCAGTTCTTC
NA,TRBV19,12,NA,TRBJ1-2,CASSTLTSGYTF,TGTGCCAGTAGTACCCTTACCTCGGGCTACACCTTC
NA,TRBV4-2,17,NA,TRBJ2-1,CASSQGYQARTVNEQFF,TGTGCCAGCAGCCAAGGGTACCAGGCCAGGACAGTCAATGAGCAGTTCTTC
TRBD1,TRBV6-5,15,NA,TRBJ2-7,CASSYSPGQPYEQYF,TGTGCCAGCAGTTACTCGCCGGGACAGCCCTACGAGCAGTACTTC
NA,TRBV7-9,17,NA,TRBJ2-3,CASSLVLKGGLGDTQYF,TGTGCCAGCAGCTTAGTATTGAAGGGGGGGCTCGGAGATACGCAGTATTTT
NA,TRBV28,12,NA,TRBJ2-2,CASRTQGGELFF,TGTGCCAGCAGGACCCAAGGCGGGGAGCTGTTTTTT
NA,TRBV10-3,11,NA,TRBJ1-2,CAISRDLGYTF,TGTGCCATCTCCCGGGACCTTGGCTACACCTTC
TRBD1,TRBV3-1/TRBV3-2,14,NA,TRBJ1-2,CASSDVRGQGGYTF,TGTGCCAGCAGCGACGTCCGGGGACAGGGGGGCTACACCTTC
NA,TRBV6-5,14,NA,TRBJ1-3,CASGGDYSGNTIYF,TGTGCCAGTGGAGGCGATTACTCTGGAAACACCATATATTTT
NA,TRBV7-9,12,NA,TRBJ2-5,CASSLMQETQYF,TGTGCCAGCAGCTTAATGCAAGAGACCCAGTACTTC
TRBD2,TRBV19,15,NA,TRBJ2-1,CASKSTSGVLHEQFF,TGTGCCAGTAAGAGCACTAGCGGGGTTCTTCATGAGCAGTTCTTC
NA,TRBV13,13,NA,TRBJ1-2,CASSRLLESGYTF,TGTGCCAGCAGCCGACTTTTGGAGAGTGGCTACACCTTC
TRBD2,TRBV7-2,15,NA,TRBJ2-1,CASSLGTSGVNEQFF,TGTGCCAGCAGCTTAGGCACTAGCGGGGTAAATGAGCAGTTCTTC
TRBD1,TRBV9,16,NA,TRBJ1-1,CASSPEMDRALSEAFF,TGTGCCAGCAGCCCAGAGATGGACAGGGCACTATCCGAAGCTTTCTTT
TRBD2,TRBV2,17,NA,TRBJ2-6,CASSARGVGTGANVLTF,TGTGCCAGCAGTGCCCGGGGGGTCGGCACTGGGGCCAACGTCCTGACTTTC
TRBD2,TRBV18,17,NA,TRBJ2-7,CASSPPLLKRGHDEQYF,TGTGCCAGCTCACCACCTTTACTAAAGCGGGGGCACGACGAGCAGTACTTC
TRBD1,TRBV7-2,13,NA,TRBJ1-5,CASSGTGGQPQHF,TGTGCCAGCAGCGGGACAGGGGGTCAGCCCCAGCATTTT
NA,TRBV7-6,13,NA,TRBJ1-4,CASGGGGIEKLFF,TGTGCCAGCGGGGGGGGCGGGATAGAAAAACTGTTTTTT
NA,TRBV2,14,NA,TRBJ1-6,CASSGPASDSPLHF,TGTGCCAGCAGCGGCCCCGCGAGTGATTCACCCCTCCACTTT
TRBD1,TRBV10-3,13,NA,TRBJ1-2,CAISLVDRGEYTF,TGTGCCATCAGTTTAGTAGACAGGGGTGAATACACCTTC
TRBD1,TRBV19,14,NA,TRBJ1-1,CASRRQGTNTEAFF,TGTGCCAGTAGGCGACAGGGGACGAACACTGAAGCTTTCTTT
NA,TRBV6-2/TRBV6-3,16,NA,TRBJ1-4,CASSDPDTATNEKLFF,TGTGCCAGCAGCGATCCCGACACCGCAACTAATGAAAAACTGTTTTTT
TRBD1,TRBV27,17,NA,TRBJ2-7,CASSRTSGTGSSYEQYF,TGTGCCAGCAGCAGGACCTCCGGGACAGGGTCTTCCTACGAGCAGTACTTC
NA,TRBV19,17,NA,TRBJ2-2,CASSIDLGGIGTGELFF,TGTGCCAGTAGTATAGATCTTGGGGGGATTGGCACCGGGGAGCTGTTTTTT
NA,TRBV18,14,NA,TRBJ2-5,CASSPKTGGETQYF,TGTGCCAGCTCACCAAAGACGGGTGGGGAGACCCAGTACTTC
TRBD1,TRBV27,15,once,TRBJ1-3,CASSRDRVAGNTIYF,TGTGCCAGCAGTCGGGACAGGGTCGCAGGAAACACCATATATTTT
NA,TRBV6-5,13,NA,TRBJ2-7,CASQRGGEYEQYF,TGTGCCAGCCAACGGGGCGGGGAGTACGAGCAGTACTTC
TRBD2,TRBV2,17,NA,TRBJ2-2,CASSEALGGLDTGELFF,TGTGCCAGCAGTGAAGCCCTGGGAGGGTTGGACACCGGGGAGCTGTTTTTT
NA,TRBV7-8,20,few,TRBJ1-6,CASSLVAKEGQSSYNSPLHF,TGTGCCAGCAGCTTAGTAGCCAAGGAGGGCCAAAGCTCCTATAATTCACCCCTCCACTTT
NA,TRBV2,15,once,TRBJ1-3,CASRPGTRGGNTIYF,TGTGCCAGCAGGCCCGGGACCCGGGGCGGAAACACCATATATTTT
NA,TRBV5-6,14,NA,TRBJ1-1,CASSFTTDSGEAFF,TGTGCCAGCAGCTTCACGACAGACTCTGGTGAAGCTTTCTTT
NA,TRBV7-2,16,NA,TRBJ2-3,CASSLVGRLSTDTQYF,TGTGCCAGCAGCTTAGTAGGCCGGCTGAGCACAGATACGCAGTATTTT
TRBD1,TRBV12-3/TRBV12-4,12,NA,TRBJ2-7,CASSRTGEEQYF,TGTGCCAGCAGCCGGACAGGGGAGGAGCAGTACTTC
NA,TRBV12-3/TRBV12-4,13,NA,TRBJ1-1,CASSLAGDTEAFF,TGTGCCAGCAGTTTAGCGGGGGACACTGAAGCTTTCTTT
TRBD1,TRBV7-2,14,once,TRBJ2-1,CASRHTGAGDEQFF,TGTGCCAGCAGGCATACAGGGGCGGGCGATGAGCAGTTCTTC
NA,TRBV19,16,NA,TRBJ1-1,CASSMRGSTHYTEAFF,TGTGCCAGTAGTATGCGGGGGAGCACACACTACACTGAAGCTTTCTTT
NA,TRBV5-8,13,NA,TRBJ1-3,CASRQSSGNTIYF,TGTGCCAGCAGGCAGAGCTCTGGAAACACCATATATTTT